The clone carrying this T cell receptor (delta chain) has a handful of counts. The likely explanation is a read error, given a far larger clone one base away. Other DNA sequences in the same sample also yield this CDR3. Germline values: CDR1 TVYSNPD, CDR2 GDNSRS (reference sequence). The CDR3 spans 19 residues. This sample was taken from a study of γδ T cells in repeated Plasmodium falciparum infection. TCRdb made new clone calls on the multiplex PCR reads using CATT. This sample has 85,000 to 95,000 delta-chain clones, with more than 1.4% found just once. Vgamma9/Vdelta2+ and Vdelta2-negative gammadelta T cells were flow-sorted from PBMC for bulk sequencing.

The V and J genes are TRDV3 and TRDJ1, with a tentative D call TRDD2 (6 bases). No J gene is reported in TCRdb; it was inferred here by comparing the DNA with germline. The specimen sequenced was gamma-delta T cells from blood. This TCR derives from a pool of human donors (malaria-infected and uninfected, not separated). Here the CDR3 DNA reads TGTGCTTCCAGCCTTCCAACTCCGAATCCCGCCGTATACACCGATAAACTCATCTTT. Protein product: CASSLPTPNPAVYTDKLIF.